Listed below are T cell receptor beta chains from one sample, sequenced in a study of naive and memory T cell subsets. TCRdb used MiXCR to reprocess the UMI-ligation and nested PCR reads, holding one entry per CDR3 protein. The profile shows 75,000 to 85,000 distinct CDR3 sequences, over 10% of them singletons. Sequences were obtained from central memory CD4+ T cells from blood. The receptors derive from a human donor in good health. Each CDR3 is given with its conserved first and last residue. The D gene is left open where the match is weak. The size entry is marked missing in some rows and otherwise reads once, few, many or a size class.

NA	NA	TRBV6-2/TRBV6-3	TRBJ1-1	TGTGCCAGCAGGACAGGGAACACTGAAGCTTTCTTT	CASRTGNTEAFF
NA	few	TRBV6-1	TRBJ2-3	TGTGCCAGCCTGGGACGCACAGATACGCAGTATTTT	CASLGRTDTQYF
NA	many	TRBV7-2	TRBJ2-7	TGTGCCAGCAGTTGGAGAGGTTACGAGCAGTACTTC	CASSWRGYEQYF
TRBD2	few	TRBV11-2	TRBJ2-7	TGTGCCAGCAGCTTAGCCCTAGCGGGAGTATGGTACGAGCAGTACTTC	CASSLALAGVWYEQYF
TRBD2	many	TRBV4-2	TRBJ2-1	TGTGCCAGCAGCCACCGGGACTATAGGACTGGTGAGCAGTTCTTC	CASSHRDYRTGEQFF
NA	NA	TRBV5-1	TRBJ2-3	TGCGCCAGCAGCTTGGTGGCAAGCACAGATACGCAGTATTTT	CASSLVASTDTQYF
TRBD1	NA	TRBV28	TRBJ1-2	TGTGCCAGCAGTTTGGGAGGAGGGGGCCCTAACTATGGCTACACCTTC	CASSLGGGGPNYGYTF
NA	many	TRBV5-5	TRBJ1-6	TGTGCCAGCAGCGTAACAGGGCCGGCACCCCTCCACTTT	CASSVTGPAPLHF
NA	once	TRBV27	TRBJ2-1	TGTGCCAGCAGTCCGATCCTAGGGGGCTCCTACAATGAGCAGTTCTTC	CASSPILGGSYNEQFF
NA	few	TRBV15	TRBJ1-3	TGTGCCACCAGCAGAGGACGACAGGGAAACACCATATATTTT	CATSRGRQGNTIYF
NA	NA	TRBV5-6	TRBJ2-2	TGTGCCAGCAGCTTGGAACTAGCCCGAGTCGTAGGGGAGCTGTTTTTT	CASSLELARVVGELFF
NA	NA	TRBV20-1	TRBJ1-1	TGCAGTGCTCGAACAGGGAACACTGAAGCTTTCTTT	CSARTGNTEAFF
TRBD1	NA	TRBV15	TRBJ1-2	TGTGCCACCAGCAGAGGGGGGGATACAGGGGACGGCTACACCTTC	CATSRGGDTGDGYTF
NA	NA	TRBV5-4	TRBJ1-4	TGTGCCAGCAGCCCGCAGCAGGGAAGTGAAAAACTGTTTTTT	CASSPQQGSEKLFF
NA	few	TRBV3-1	TRBJ1-1	TGTGCCAGCAGCCGGAAGGGAACAGGGGAAGCTTTCTTT	CASSRKGTGEAFF
NA	NA	TRBV20-1	TRBJ1-5	TGCAGTGCTAGCGTGGGCCAGCCCCAGCATTTT	CSASVGQPQHF
NA	many	TRBV6-1	TRBJ2-4	TGTGCCAGCAGTGAAGCACAGGGTGTTAGGTACTTC	CASSEAQGVRYF
TRBD2	few	TRBV28	TRBJ2-1	TGTGCCAGCTCCCCCGGGACTAGCGGGAGGAGGGGTGAGCAGTTCTTC	CASSPGTSGRRGEQFF
NA	many	TRBV3-1	TRBJ2-3	TGTGCCAGCAGCCAAGATGAAGGGGCAGGGTCAGATACGCAGTATTTT	CASSQDEGAGSDTQYF
NA	few	TRBV28	TRBJ1-1	TGTGCCAGCGACCGACAGGAGAACACTGAAGCTTTCTTT	CASDRQENTEAFF
TRBD2	many	TRBV3-1	TRBJ2-7	TGTGCCAGCAGCCACAACCTAGCGGGAGAAGAGCAGTACTTC	CASSHNLAGEEQYF
NA	few	TRBV27	TRBJ2-7	TGTGCCAGCAGTTTAAAAAGTTACTACGAGCAGTACTTC	CASSLKSYYEQYF
NA	NA	TRBV7-9	TRBJ2-3	TGTGCCAGCACATTTCAACTAGGGGAATCCGATACGCAGTATTTT	CASTFQLGESDTQYF
TRBD2	NA	TRBV10-3	TRBJ2-1	TGTGCCATCAGTGCAGGCGCGGGAGGGGGTGACAATGAGCAGTTCTTC	CAISAGAGGGDNEQFF
NA	few	TRBV20-1	TRBJ2-3	TGCAGTGCTGTAGATGCGACGGCTAGCACAGATACGCAGTATTTT	CSAVDATASTDTQYF
NA	few	TRBV7-8	TRBJ1-4	TGTGCCAGCAGCCGCCGTGAGGGTGAAAAACTGTTTTTT	CASSRREGEKLFF
TRBD1	few	TRBV5-5	TRBJ2-7	TGTGCCAGCAGCTTGAGGGACAGGGATAAGCAGTACTTC	CASSLRDRDKQYF
TRBD1	once	TRBV5-4	TRBJ1-4	TGTGCCAGCAGCCGGGGACAGGGGCCGGCAACTAATGAAAAACTGTTTTTT	CASSRGQGPATNEKLFF
NA	NA	TRBV7-9	TRBJ1-4	TGTGCCAGCAGCTTATTGAGACAAGAAAATGAAAAACTGTTTTTT	CASSLLRQENEKLFF
NA	NA	TRBV5-5	TRBJ2-5	TGTGCCAGCAGCCCCCGGGGTCCAGAGACCCAGTACTTC	CASSPRGPETQYF
NA	many	TRBV4-3	TRBJ1-5	TGCGCCAGCAGCCCCGGACACTATAGCAATCAGCCCCAGCATTTT	CASSPGHYSNQPQHF
TRBD2	NA	TRBV6-6	TRBJ2-3	TGTGCCAGCACCCCCGGGACTAGTCTTCCAGATACGCAGTATTTT	CASTPGTSLPDTQYF
TRBD1	many	TRBV29-1	TRBJ1-2	TGCAGCGTGGGACAGGGGGCGGATGGCTACACCTTC	CSVGQGADGYTF
NA	NA	TRBV29-1	TRBJ2-5	TGCAGCGTTGTTTTGGAGCAAGAGACCCAGTACTTC	CSVVLEQETQYF
NA	many	TRBV7-6	TRBJ1-1	TGTGCCAGCAGCTTAGTGATGCCAGGGGAGTTACGGGACACTGAAGCTTTCTTT	CASSLVMPGELRDTEAFF
TRBD1	once	TRBV2	TRBJ2-5	TGTGCCAGCACCCCGGACAGGGGCCAAGAGACCCAGTACTTC	CASTPDRGQETQYF
NA	NA	TRBV2	TRBJ1-5	TGTGCCAGCAGTGTAAGGCCAGGGAGCAATCAGCCCCAGCATTTT	CASSVRPGSNQPQHF
TRBD1	NA	TRBV2	TRBJ1-4	TGTGCCAGCGGATACACTGACAGGGGCGGTGAAAAACTGTTTTTT	CASGYTDRGGEKLFF
TRBD1	NA	TRBV28	TRBJ1-3	TGTGCCAGCCTCGGGACAGGATCCCTCTCCGATCGAAACACCATATATTTT	CASLGTGSLSDRNTIYF
NA	NA	TRBV7-6	TRBJ2-3	TGTGCCAGCAGCTTAGGGGGAAACGGAGATACGCAGTATTTT	CASSLGGNGDTQYF
NA	many	TRBV7-6	TRBJ2-5	TGTGCCAGCAGCTCTATGTACCAAGAGACCCAGTACTTC	CASSSMYQETQYF
NA	NA	TRBV6-5	TRBJ2-7	TGTGCCAGCAGTTACACGGCTTCGGGGCGCTCCTACGAGCAGTACTTC	CASSYTASGRSYEQYF
NA	few	TRBV5-1	TRBJ1-5	TGCGCCAGCAGCTTGGCAGGGGCCAGCAATCAGCCCCAGCATTTT	CASSLAGASNQPQHF
NA	few	TRBV19	TRBJ2-6	TGTGCCAGTAGTTCCGGGTCTGGGGCCAACGTCCTGACTTTC	CASSSGSGANVLTF
TRBD1	NA	TRBV3-1	TRBJ1-2	TGTGCCAGCAGCCAAGATCCCCGATCGAAGGGGGCGAGGGGCTACACCTTC	CASSQDPRSKGARGYTF
NA	few	TRBV5-1	TRBJ2-5	TGCGCCAGCAGCTTGTCCTACTCTGAAGAGACCCAGTACTTC	CASSLSYSEETQYF
TRBD2	many	TRBV11-2	TRBJ2-5	TGTGCCAGCAGCTTCCTAGCGGGAAAAGAGACCCAGTACTTC	CASSFLAGKETQYF
TRBD1	NA	TRBV4-1	TRBJ1-1	TGCGCCAGCAGCCCGGACGGACAGGAAACATGTTTGGGCACTGAAGCTTTCTTT	CASSPDGQETCLGTEAFF
TRBD1	NA	TRBV7-2	TRBJ2-7	TGTGCCAGCAGCCCAAGGAGGAACAGGGGCTCCGAGCAGTACTTC	CASSPRRNRGSEQYF
NA	NA	TRBV5-1	TRBJ2-7	TGCGCCAGCAGCTTGAGGGCAGAATCCTACGAGCAGTACTTC	CASSLRAESYEQYF
NA	many	TRBV5-6	TRBJ1-3	TGTGCCAGCAGCCAGGACACAGCAAGAAACACCATATATTTT	CASSQDTARNTIYF
NA	many	TRBV2	TRBJ2-6	TGTGCCAGCAGTGAAGACAGGGCCGGGGCCAACGTCCTGACTTTC	CASSEDRAGANVLTF
TRBD1	few	TRBV28	TRBJ1-3	TGTGCCAGCACCCACGGGACAGGGAGGTCTGGAAACACCATATATTTT	CASTHGTGRSGNTIYF
NA	few	TRBV4-1	TRBJ1-4	TGCGCCAGCAGCCGCGTAGCGGCGAGTAATGAAAAACTGTTTTTT	CASSRVAASNEKLFF
NA	NA	TRBV5-6	TRBJ1-5	TGTGCCAGCAGCTTGGCGGACAGCCAAAATCAGCCCCAGCATTTT	CASSLADSQNQPQHF